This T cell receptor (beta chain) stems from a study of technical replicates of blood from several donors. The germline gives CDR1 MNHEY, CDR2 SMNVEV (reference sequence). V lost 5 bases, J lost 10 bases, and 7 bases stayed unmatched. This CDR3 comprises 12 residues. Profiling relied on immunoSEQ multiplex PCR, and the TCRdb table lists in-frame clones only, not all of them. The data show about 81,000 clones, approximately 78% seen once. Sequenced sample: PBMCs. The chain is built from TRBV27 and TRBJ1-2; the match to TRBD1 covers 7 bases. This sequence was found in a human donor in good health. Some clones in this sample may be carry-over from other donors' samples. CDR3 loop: CASSLRQGNYTF. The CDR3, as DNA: TGTGCCAGCAGTCTGAGACAGGGCAACTACACCTTC.